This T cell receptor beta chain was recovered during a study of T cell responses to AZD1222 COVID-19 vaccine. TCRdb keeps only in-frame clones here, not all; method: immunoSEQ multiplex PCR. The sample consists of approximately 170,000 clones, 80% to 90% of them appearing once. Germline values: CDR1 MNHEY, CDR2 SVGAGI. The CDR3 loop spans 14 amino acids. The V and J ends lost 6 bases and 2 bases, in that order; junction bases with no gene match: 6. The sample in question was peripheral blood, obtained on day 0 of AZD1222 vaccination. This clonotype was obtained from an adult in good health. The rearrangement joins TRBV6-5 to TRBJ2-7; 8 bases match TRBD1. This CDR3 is CASSLRDRPYEQYF. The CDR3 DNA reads TGTGCCAGCAGCCTCCGGGACAGGCCCTACGAGCAGTACTTC.